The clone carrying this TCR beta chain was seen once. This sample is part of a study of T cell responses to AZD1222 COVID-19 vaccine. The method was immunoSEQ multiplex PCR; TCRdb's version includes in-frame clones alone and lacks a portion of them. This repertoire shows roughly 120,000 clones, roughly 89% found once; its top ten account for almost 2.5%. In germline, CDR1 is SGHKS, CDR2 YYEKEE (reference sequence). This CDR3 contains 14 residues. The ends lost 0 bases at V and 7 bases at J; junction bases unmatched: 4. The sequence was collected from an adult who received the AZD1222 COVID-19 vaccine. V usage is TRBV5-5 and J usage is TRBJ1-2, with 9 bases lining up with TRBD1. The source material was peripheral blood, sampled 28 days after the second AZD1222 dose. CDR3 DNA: TGTGCCAGCAGCTTGGCCGGGACAGGGATTGGCTACACCTTC. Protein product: CASSLAGTGIGYTF.